This T cell receptor (beta chain) originates from a study of long-term antiretroviral therapy in people with HIV. immunoSEQ v3.0 was run at survey level. Sequenced by immunoSEQ multiplex PCR; TCRdb stores in-frame clones only, minus some. The data show 20,000 to 25,000 clones, under 90% seen once. V lost 1 base to trimming and J lost 1 base, with 14 bases between them. This CDR3 contains 16 residues. From germline, CDR1 is SGHKS and CDR2 YYEKEE (reference sequence). PBMC samples from each donor numbered at least one pre-ART and at least two post-ART. This sequence originates from a man in his forties with HIV. Sequences were derived from unsorted PBMCs, sampled around 2.5 years after starting antiretroviral therapy. The chain carries TRBV5-5 and TRBJ1-1, with TRBD1 as a possible D gene (6 bases). Written as DNA, the CDR3 is TGTGCCAGCAGCTTGTCCGGTGACAGGAGGAACACTGAAGCTTTCTTT. It specifies CASSLSGDRRNTEAFF.